This T cell receptor beta chain was sequenced for a study of human T cells and chemical hapten exposure. Across the study: DPC 0.01% went on the upper back by patch test, with reading at 6 days.

Original processing notes: Sample-level TCR yields exhibited a median of 95,638, with a range of about 23,224 to 700,000. Each CDR3 protein is one row after TCRdb ran MiXCR on the RACE reads. The V and J calls reflect TCRdb's pipeline rather than the authors' work. The sample has some 38,000 distinct CDR3 sequences, around 6.5% seen once. The time point denotes: patch test 1, 2 weeks after DPC sensitization. Treatment specified: therapeutic diphenylcyclopropenone sensitization with weekly scalp DPC. Total RNA was extracted from unfractionated whole blood. Alopecia patients, 18 to 70 years old and DPC-suitable, served as donors. V lost 2 bases to trimming and J lost 3 bases; unmatched junction nucleotides: 8. Germline V CDR1 and CDR2: SGHTA, FQGNSA. The CDR3 runs to 17 residues.

This receptor was obtained from a woman aged 30 to 39 with alopecia areata. Some clones in this sample may be carry-over from other donors' samples. V usage is TRBV7-2 and J usage is TRBJ2-3, with TRBD2 matching 10 bases. Sequencing used whole blood, obtained in connection with sensitization to the hapten diphenylcyclopropenone (DPC). CDR3 coding DNA: TGTGCCAGCAGCTTATCGGCTAGCGGGGGAGTAACAGATACGCAGTATTTT. Amino acid sequence: CASSLSASGGVTDTQYF.